Each of the 9 T cell receptor beta chains below was sequenced from the same sample in a study of long-term antiretroviral therapy in people with HIV. Assay version v3.0 of immunoSEQ was used, and it was run at survey level. Only in-frame clones appear in the TCRdb table, and some are missing; sequencing was by immunoSEQ multiplex PCR. This sample has 15,000 to 20,000 clones, with about 81% found just once. The sequencing used unsorted PBMCs, collected 0.3 years after starting antiretroviral therapy. These receptors came from a man between 18 and 29 years old with HIV.

The chain employs TRBV7-2 and TRBJ2-3; perhaps TRBD2 as D (6 bases). Deletions cut 5 bases from V and 0 bases from J, with 9 bases between. The CDR3 runs to 14 residues. CDR1 is SGHTA, CDR2 FQGNSA, per germline. Written as DNA, the CDR3 is TGTGCCAGCAGCCGACTAGAAAGCACAGATACGCAGTATTTT. This gives the protein CASSRLESTDTQYF.

This clone was counted a single time. The V call is TRBV9, the J call TRBJ1-2; D uncertain. The V and J ends lost 0 bases and 7 bases respectively, with 22 bases between them. The CDR3 is 17 residues long. Germline V gene data show CDR1 as SGDLS and CDR2 as YYNGEE. CDR3 bases: TGTGCCAGCAGCGTAGAAGGGTGGGGATCATCCCTCCCTGGCTACACCTTC. This sequence encodes CASSVEGWGSSLPGYTF. Together with reference TRBV9 and TRBJ1-2, the CDR3 gives the full variable domain: DSGVTQTPKHLITATGQRVTLRCSPRSGDLSVYWYQQSLDQGLQFLIQYYNGEERAKGNILERFSAQQFPDLHSELNLSSLELGDSALYFCASSVEGWGSSLPGYTFGSGTRLTVV.

V and J are TRBV5-1 and TRBJ1-2, with D perhaps TRBD1 (5 bases). V shed 4 bases and J shed 8 bases, with 15 bases lying between them. The germline CDR1 and CDR2 sequences are SGHRS and YFSETQ. The CDR3 is 13 residues long. CDR3 protein: CASSTGPHGGYTF. CDR3 sequence (DNA): TGCGCCAGCAGCACGGGACCGCATGGGGGCTACACCTTC.

The chain recombines TRBV10-3 with TRBJ2-1; 9 bases map to TRBD2. CDR1 is ENHRY and CDR2 is SYGVKD in the germline V gene. V lost 0 bases and J lost 3; bases outside the gene matches: 6. The CDR3 has 17 residues. CDR3 sequence: CAISESQASGDYNEQFF. CDR3 nucleotide sequence: TGTGCCATCAGTGAGTCTCAGGCTAGCGGGGACTACAATGAGCAGTTCTTC.

The chain couples TRBV19 to TRBJ2-2; D ambiguous. The CDR3 covers 12 residues. CDR1 and CDR2 from the germline V gene are LNHDA and SQIVND (reference sequence). The V end lost 7 bases, the J end lost 5 bases, and 8 bases lay between the germline ends. CDR3 coding DNA: TGTGCCAGTATTCGAAGGACCGGGGAGCTGTTTTTT. Translating it yields CASIRRTGELFF.

J is TRBJ2-3 and V is TRBV9, with 9 bases lining up with TRBD2. Germline CDR1 is SGDLS and CDR2 is YYNGEE. The ends lost 0 bases at V and 8 bases at J; junction bases unmatched: 7. This CDR3 is 15 amino acids long. The CDR3 is CASSVASGDPGTQYF. For the CDR3, the DNA is TGTGCCAGCAGCGTAGCTAGCGGGGATCCAGGTACGCAGTATTTT.

The chain recombines TRBV5-1 with TRBJ2-1; maybe TRBD1 (6 bases). The V gene lost 2 bases and the J gene lost 8 bases, with 8 bases spanning the gap. This CDR3 has 12 amino acids. The germline V gene has CDR1 SGHRS and CDR2 YFSETQ. CDR3 coding DNA: TGCGCCAGCAGCTTAACAGGGCATGAGCAGTTCTTC. Its protein product is CASSLTGHEQFF.

The rearrangement joins TRBV5-1 to TRBJ2-4; 12 bases are a match to TRBD1. The V gene end was trimmed by 8 bases and the J gene end by 9 bases; junction bases not matched to a gene: 6. This CDR3 comprises 13 residues. CDR1 and CDR2 (germline): SGHRS, YFSETQ. CDR3 sequence reads: CARGTGGLGIQYF. CDR3 DNA sequence: TGCGCCAGGGGGACAGGGGGCTTGGGCATTCAGTACTTC.

The chain employs TRBV7-2 and TRBJ2-7; D call uncertain. In germline, CDR1 is SGHTA, CDR2 FQGNSA. Between the trimmed V and J ends, which lost 3 bases and 4 bases, there was a span of 4 bases. CDR3 length equals 11 residues. The chain's CDR3 is CASSFSYEQYF. CDR3 bases: TGTGCCAGCAGCTTTAGTTACGAGCAGTACTTC.